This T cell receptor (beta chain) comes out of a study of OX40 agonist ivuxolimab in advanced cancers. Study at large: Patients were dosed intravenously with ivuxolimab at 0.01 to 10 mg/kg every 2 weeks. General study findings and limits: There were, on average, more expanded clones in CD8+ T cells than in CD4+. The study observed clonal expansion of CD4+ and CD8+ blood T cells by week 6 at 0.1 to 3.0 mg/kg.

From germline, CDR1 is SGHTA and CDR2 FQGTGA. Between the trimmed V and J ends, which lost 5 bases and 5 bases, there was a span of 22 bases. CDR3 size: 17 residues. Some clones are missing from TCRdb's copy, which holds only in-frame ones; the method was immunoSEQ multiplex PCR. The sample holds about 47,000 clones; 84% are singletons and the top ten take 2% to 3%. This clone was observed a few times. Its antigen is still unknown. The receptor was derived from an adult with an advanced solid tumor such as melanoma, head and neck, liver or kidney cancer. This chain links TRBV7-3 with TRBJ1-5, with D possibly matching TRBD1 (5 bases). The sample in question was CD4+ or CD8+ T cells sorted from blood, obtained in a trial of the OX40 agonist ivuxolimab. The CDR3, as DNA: TGTGCCAGCAGCGCCACTTGGACACAAACGCGTTATCAGCCCCAGCATTTT. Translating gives CASSATWTQTRYQPQHF. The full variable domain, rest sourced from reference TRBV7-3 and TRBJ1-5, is GAGVSQTPSNKVTEKGKYVELRCDPISGHTALYWYRQSLGQGPEFLIYFQGTGAADDSGLPNDRFFAVRPEGSVSTLKIQRTERGDSAVYLCASSATWTQTRYQPQHFGDGTRLSIL.